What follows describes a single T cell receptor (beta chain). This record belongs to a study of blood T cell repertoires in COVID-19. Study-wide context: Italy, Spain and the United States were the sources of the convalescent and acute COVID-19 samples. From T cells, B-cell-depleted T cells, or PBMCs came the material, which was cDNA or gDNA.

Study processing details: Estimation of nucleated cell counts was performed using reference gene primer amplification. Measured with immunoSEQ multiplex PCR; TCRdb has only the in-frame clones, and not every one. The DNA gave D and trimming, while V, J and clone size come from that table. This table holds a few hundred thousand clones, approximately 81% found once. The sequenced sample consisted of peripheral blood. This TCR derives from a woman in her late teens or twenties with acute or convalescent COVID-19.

The CDR3 is CAWSDPTVEAFF. CDR3 DNA sequence: TGTGCCTGGAGTGACCCGACAGTCGAAGCTTTCTTT. The chain recombines TRBV30 with TRBJ1-1, with TRBD1 as a possible D gene (5 bases). The V and J ends lost 1 base and 8 bases respectively, with 11 bases between them. Germline V gives CDR1 GTSNPN, CDR2 SVGIG (reference sequence). The CDR3 is 12 amino acids.